The rows below give T cell receptor beta chains drawn from one sample of a study of cytomegalovirus exposure and HLA in healthy donors. Generated by immunoSEQ multiplex PCR, the TCRdb table keeps only in-frame clones and is missing some. The sample lists some 120,000 clones, roughly 80% occurring once. The material sequenced was PBMCs. These receptor sequences come from a man in his forties or fifties in good health and CMV-seronegative. Both conserved end residues are part of each CDR3. Each record gives: clone size, D gene, V gene, J gene, CDR3 protein, CDR3 DNA. D genes are given only for firm matches. Clone size, where shown, is once, few, many, or a class for clones that have expanded.

-	TRBD1	TRBV6-1	TRBJ1-2	CASSDNRGLNGYTF	TGTGCCAGCAGTGATAACAGGGGGCTTAATGGCTACACCTTC
-	-	TRBV10-3	TRBJ1-5	CAISREEGEQPQHF	TGTGCCATCAGTCGGGAGGAGGGAGAGCAGCCCCAGCATTTT
-	TRBD1	TRBV28	TRBJ2-5	CASSYSRTGGAETQYF	TGTGCCAGCAGTTACTCCAGGACAGGGGGCGCCGAGACCCAGTACTTC
-	-	TRBV10-3	TRBJ2-5	CAIRGGPIQETQYF	TGTGCCATCAGGGGGGGACCGATCCAAGAGACCCAGTACTTC
-	-	TRBV9	TRBJ2-3	CASSASPGSTDTQYF	TGTGCCAGCAGCGCCTCCCCAGGGTCCACAGATACGCAGTATTTT
-	-	TRBV21-1	TRBJ2-7	CASRSSGVLSGRALYEQYF	TGTGCCAGCAGATCTTCGGGGGTTCTTAGCGGGAGGGCACTCTACGAGCAGTACTTC
-	-	TRBV28	TRBJ1-1	CASRSGEGHTEAFF	TGTGCCAGCAGATCCGGGGAGGGTCACACTGAAGCTTTCTTT
-	TRBD1	TRBV27	TRBJ2-2	CASSYRGGELFF	TGTGCCAGCAGCTACAGGGGCGGGGAGCTGTTTTTT
-	-	TRBV6-5	TRBJ1-2	CASREGGYGYTF	TGTGCCAGCAGGGAAGGGGGCTATGGCTACACCTTC
-	-	TRBV19	TRBJ2-7	CASSNSPHEQYF	TGTGCCAGTAGTAACTCGCCCCACGAGCAGTACTTC
-	-	TRBV6-6	TRBJ2-5	CATRNGGLKETQYF	TGTGCCACCCGTAACGGCGGGTTGAAAGAGACCCAGTACTTC
-	-	TRBV5-4	TRBJ2-1	CASSPPVQGVYNEQFF	TGTGCCAGCAGCCCTCCCGTGCAGGGCGTTTACAATGAGCAGTTCTTC
once	TRBD1	TRBV2	TRBJ1-5	CASRERTGRGQPQHF	TGTGCCAGCAGAGAAAGGACAGGGCGTGGACAGCCCCAGCATTTT
-	-	TRBV27	TRBJ2-3	CASSWASTDTQYF	TGTGCCAGCAGTTGGGCATCCACAGATACGCAGTATTTT
-	-	TRBV4-2	TRBJ1-1	CASSQDTSMNTEAFF	TGTGCCAGCAGCCAAGATACAAGTATGAACACTGAAGCTTTCTTT
-	TRBD1	TRBV19	TRBJ2-7	CASSSSGTGRVEQYF	TGTGCCAGTAGTAGTTCTGGGACAGGGAGGGTCGAGCAGTACTTC
-	-	TRBV2	TRBJ2-6	CASSATGPSGANVLTF	TGTGCCAGCAGCGCGACAGGCCCGTCTGGGGCCAACGTCCTGACTTTC
-	-	TRBV29-1	TRBJ2-7	CSVLIGGSYEQYF	TGCAGCGTCCTGATCGGGGGTTCCTACGAGCAGTACTTC
-	-	TRBV5-4	TRBJ1-2	CASSLKGQNYGYTF	TGTGCCAGCAGCTTGAAGGGGCAAAACTATGGCTACACCTTC
-	-	TRBV4-1	TRBJ2-7	CASSPQAGDYEQYF	TGCGCCAGCAGCCCCCAGGCAGGGGACTACGAGCAGTACTTC
-	-	TRBV19	TRBJ1-5	CASSTQMSGSQPQHF	TGTGCCAGTAGTACTCAGATGAGTGGGAGTCAGCCCCAGCATTTT
once	-	TRBV5-1	TRBJ1-5	CASSPNGVGNQPQHF	TGCGCCAGCAGCCCGAACGGGGTTGGCAATCAGCCCCAGCATTTT
once	TRBD1	TRBV28	TRBJ1-2	CASSSTTGGWDGYTF	TGTGCCAGCAGTTCGACGACAGGGGGGTGGGATGGCTACACCTTC
-	-	TRBV6-5	TRBJ2-5	CASFFSGPPETQYF	TGTGCCAGTTTCTTTTCAGGCCCCCCGGAGACCCAGTACTTC
few	TRBD1	TRBV9	TRBJ2-7	CASSGQGHYEQYF	TGTGCCAGCAGTGGACAGGGGCACTACGAGCAGTACTTC
-	-	TRBV5-3	TRBJ1-2	CARRRGTYGYTF	TGTGCCAGAAGAAGGGGCACCTATGGCTACACCTTC
-	-	TRBV30	TRBJ2-7	CAWSSGAQYTYEQYF	TGTGCCTGGTCCTCGGGAGCACAGTATACCTACGAGCAGTACTTC
-	-	TRBV19	TRBJ2-5	CASSRTREETQYF	TGTGCCAGTAGTCGTACTAGAGAAGAGACCCAGTACTTC
-	-	TRBV6-5	TRBJ2-5	CASSAGRETQYF	TGTGCCAGCAGTGCAGGGCGAGAGACCCAGTACTTC
-	TRBD1	TRBV27	TRBJ2-2	CASSFFAGGADTGELFF	TGTGCCAGCAGTTTCTTCGCAGGGGGCGCGGACACCGGGGAGCTGTTTTTT
-	-	TRBV28	TRBJ1-5	CASSLGQGFYSNQPQHF	TGTGCCAGCAGCCTGGGCCAGGGGTTCTATAGCAATCAGCCCCAGCATTTT
-	TRBD1	TRBV6-5	TRBJ2-1	CASSSRTGSSYNEQFF	TGTGCCAGCAGTTCCCGGACAGGGAGCTCCTACAATGAGCAGTTCTTC
few	TRBD2	TRBV11-2	TRBJ2-7	CASRRLAGGPFHF	TGTGCCAGCAGGCGACTAGCGGGGGGGCCTTTTCACTTC
few	-	TRBV2	TRBJ2-7	CASGRGRYEQYF	TGTGCCAGCGGTAGAGGAAGGTACGAGCAGTACTTC
-	-	TRBV6-5	TRBJ1-2	CASTKSGGASGYTF	TGTGCCAGCACCAAAAGTGGGGGCGCGAGTGGCTACACCTTC
-	-	TRBV9	TRBJ2-1	CASSVEGAPYNEQFF	TGTGCCAGCAGCGTAGAAGGGGCACCCTACAATGAGCAGTTCTTC
-	-	TRBV2	TRBJ1-4	CASNGGWRTNEKLFF	TGTGCCAGCAATGGGGGGTGGAGGACTAATGAAAAACTGTTTTTT
few	-	TRBV10-3	TRBJ1-3	CAISESSGQIGNTIYF	TGTGCCATCAGTGAGTCGTCAGGCCAGATCGGAAACACCATATATTTT
-	TRBD1	TRBV5-1	TRBJ1-1	CASRTGANTEAFF	TGCGCCAGCAGAACAGGGGCTAACACTGAAGCTTTCTTT
-	-	TRBV21-1	TRBJ2-2	CASSKSGRPPQKTGELFF	TGTGCCAGCAGCAAAAGCGGCAGACCACCTCAAAAAACCGGGGAGCTGTTTTTT
-	TRBD1	TRBV7-2	TRBJ2-7	CASSLARQGASPYEQYF	TGTGCCAGCAGCTTAGCGAGACAGGGGGCGTCTCCCTACGAGCAGTACTTC
-	-	TRBV5-1	TRBJ1-1	CASSLDPGSEAFF	TGCGCCAGCAGCCTAGATCCGGGGTCTGAAGCTTTCTTT
few	TRBD2	TRBV5-1	TRBJ2-7	CASSPRVGGVFYEQYF	TGCGCCAGCAGCCCTAGGGTCGGGGGGGTGTTTTACGAGCAGTACTTC
-	TRBD2	TRBV29-1	TRBJ2-5	CSVGPRLARQETQYF	TGCAGCGTTGGACCTAGACTAGCGAGGCAAGAGACCCAGTACTTC
-	TRBD1	TRBV19	TRBJ2-5	CASSRDRSGETQYF	TGTGCCAGTAGTAGGGACAGGAGCGGGGAGACCCAGTACTTC
-	-	TRBV5-6	TRBJ1-1	CASSKQGGYTEAFF	TGTGCCAGCAGTAAACAGGGTGGATACACTGAAGCTTTCTTT
-	-	TRBV4-3	TRBJ1-2	CASSQDLDHGYTF	TGCGCCAGCAGCCAAGATCTAGACCATGGCTACACCTTC